The 9 T cell receptor beta chains presented below share a single source sample, sequenced in a study of CD8 T cells in Susac syndrome. The RNA, about 0.5 to 1 ug, was put through reverse transcription using random hexamers. TCRdb re-derived calls from the immunoSEQ multiplex PCR reads in MiXCR, one entry per CDR3 protein. The sample includes roughly 200,000 distinct CDR3 sequences, around 95% seen only once; the top ten take approximately 0.09%. Material for sequencing was CD4+ T cells from PBMCs. These receptors were obtained from a human donor with multiple sclerosis.

The genes are TRBV18 and TRBJ1-1; TRBD1 might be the D (6 bases). Germline lookup yields CDR1 KGHSH and CDR2 LQKENI. Trimming cost V 6 bases and J 1 base, with 12 bases left between them. This CDR3 has 14 residues. The CDR3 nucleotides read TGTGCCAGCTCGTTTTGGGGGGCGAACACTGAAGCTTTCTTT. Encoded protein: CASSFWGANTEAFF.

The gene calls are TRBV7-3 and TRBJ2-1, with 13 bases fitting TRBD2. The V gene end was trimmed by 3 bases and the J gene end by 7 bases; junction bases not matched to a gene: 6. In germline, CDR1 is SGHTA, CDR2 FQGTGA. This CDR3 has 16 residues. DNA for the CDR3: TGTGCCAGCAGCTTGGAACTAGCGGGGGGGCGGAATGAGCAGTTCTTC. Its translation is CASSLELAGGRNEQFF.

The chain links TRBV12-3 or TRBV12-4 to TRBJ1-2; the match to TRBD1 covers 7 bases. V lost 3 bases to trimming and J lost 4 bases; unmatched junction nucleotides: 8. This CDR3 region has 15 residues. The CDR3 here is CASSLDSGQSYGYTF. The DNA of the CDR3 is TGTGCCAGCAGTTTGGATTCGGGACAGTCCTATGGCTACACCTTC.

V gene TRBV25-1 combines with J gene TRBJ2-7; D may match TRBD1 or TRBD2 (5 bases each). From germline, CDR1 is MGHDK and CDR2 SYGVNS. V gave up 3 bases and J gave up 9 bases, with 18 bases separating them. The CDR3 extends over 14 amino acids. The CDR3 reads CASSETGTGPRQYF. The CDR3 DNA reads as TGTGCCAGCAGTGAGACCGGGACGGGCCCGAGGCAGTACTTC.

This chain connects TRBV14 to TRBJ2-1; D gene unclear. V was cut by 0 bases and J by 10 bases, with 10 bases left in between. CDR3 length: 13 amino acids. CDR1 SGHDN and CDR2 FVKESK come from the germline V gene. The CDR3 reads CASSQDLRKEQFF. CDR3 bases: TGTGCCAGCAGCCAAGATCTGCGGAAAGAGCAGTTCTTC.

A single count supports this clonotype. This chain connects TRBV10-3 to TRBJ1-5, with 7 positions matching TRBD1. The length of the CDR3 is 16 residues. Germline V lookup: CDR1 ENHRY, CDR2 SYGVKD. Trimming cost V 0 bases and J 4 bases; bases outside gene matches: 6. The CDR3 nucleotides read TGTGCCATCAGTGAGTCTGTTCGACAGGGAAATCAGCCCCAGCATTTT. Translating it yields CAISESVRQGNQPQHF.

This clonotype was observed a single time. This chain connects TRBV4-3 to TRBJ1-1, with D tentatively TRBD1 (5 bases). Per germline, CDR1 LGHNA and CDR2 YSLEER. V was shortened by 0 bases and J by 5 bases, with 19 bases between the two germline ends. The CDR3 is made up of 17 amino acids. The CDR3 DNA is TGCGCCAGCAGCCAAGATCTCCCCGTACAGGTTTCGACTGAAGCTTTCTTT. The encoded protein is CASSQDLPVQVSTEAFF.

V gene TRBV29-1 combines with J gene TRBJ1-2, with D perhaps matching TRBD1 (6 bases). V was pared by 8 bases and J by 7 bases, with 26 bases between. Looked up from germline, CDR1 is SQVTM and CDR2 is ANQGSEA. There are 15 residues in the CDR3. In DNA, the CDR3 is TGCAGCTGCCCTCATCGATCGGGACACGGTGGTGGCTACACCTTC. Its protein product is CSCPHRSGHGGGYTF.

This clonotype has just one count. The chain recombines TRBV4-2 with TRBJ1-6; D call uncertain. The CDR3 has 15 residues. V dropped 0 bases and J dropped 5 bases, with 8 bases sitting between them. The germline CDR1 and CDR2 sequences are LGHNA and YNFKEQ. CDR3 in amino acids: CASSQEEGNNSPLHF. The CDR3 coding sequence is TGTGCCAGCAGCCAAGAGGAAGGCAATAATTCACCCCTCCACTTT.